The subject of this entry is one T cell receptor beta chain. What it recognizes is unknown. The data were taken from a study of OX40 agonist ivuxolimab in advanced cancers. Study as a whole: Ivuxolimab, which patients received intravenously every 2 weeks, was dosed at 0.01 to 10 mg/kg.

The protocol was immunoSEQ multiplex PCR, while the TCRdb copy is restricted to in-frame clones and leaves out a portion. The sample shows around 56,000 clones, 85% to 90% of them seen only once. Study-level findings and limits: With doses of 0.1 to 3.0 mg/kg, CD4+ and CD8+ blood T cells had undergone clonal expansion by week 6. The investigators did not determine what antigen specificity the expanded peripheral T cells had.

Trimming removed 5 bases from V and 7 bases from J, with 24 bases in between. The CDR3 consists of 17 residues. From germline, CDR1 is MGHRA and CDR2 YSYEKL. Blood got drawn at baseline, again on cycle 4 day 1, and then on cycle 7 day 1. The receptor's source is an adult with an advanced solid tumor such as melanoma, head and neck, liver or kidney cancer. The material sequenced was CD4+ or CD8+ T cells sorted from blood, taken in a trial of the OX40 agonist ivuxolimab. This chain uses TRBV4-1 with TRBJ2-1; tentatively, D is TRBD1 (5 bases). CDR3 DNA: TGCGCCAGCAGCAATACCTTTAGGTCACAGGTAGGGAATGAGCAGTTCTTC. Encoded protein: CASSNTFRSQVGNEQFF.